This TCR beta chain appears in the sequencing data of a study of Ad26.COV2.S vaccination and SARS-CoV-2 variants. Across the study: Donor got 5x10^10 or 1x10^11 viral particles of Ad26.COV2.S.

Remarks on this clone: The antigen is undetermined.

Indicated treatment: 15 to 20 received Ad26.COV2.S at low or high dose, single or two shots; several received placebo; per-sample allocation not given. Samples analyzed were those drawn on day 63 after the first vaccine or placebo injection. Sequencing was performed with immunoSEQ multiplex PCR; in TCRdb, only in-frame clones are kept and a portion is missing. The sample contains about 320,000 clones, about 86% of which appear only once. The length of the CDR3 is 15 residues. V was shortened by 2 bases and J by 0 bases, with 7 bases between the two germline ends. Germline V gene sequence: CDR1 WSHSY, CDR2 SAAADI. Study observations and caveats: Vaccinated individuals (as opposed to placebo recipients) had higher spike-specific TCR breadth.

The source is a person between 18 and 65 years old who received the Ad26.COV2.S COVID-19 vaccine or a placebo. The starting material was peripheral blood, obtained in a trial of Ad26.COV2.S vaccine versus placebo. The V gene is TRBV10-2, the J gene TRBJ2-2; D might be TRBD1 (5 bases). The CDR3 spells CASSEDSPNTGELFF. The CDR3 DNA follows: TGCGCCAGCAGTGAGGACAGCCCGAACACCGGGGAGCTGTTTTTT.